This T cell receptor (beta chain) derives from a study of blood T cell repertoires in COVID-19 (dated by TCRdb to about 2020). Notes on the research overall: Samples from collaborators originated in the United States, Italy and Spain and spanned both the acute and convalescent phases of COVID-19. Deeply sampled blood TCRbeta repertoires from subjects exposed to, actively infected with, or recovered from COVID-19 were included in the dataset. A freely available public database, intended as a resource for researchers studying the immune response to SARS-CoV-2, is where the repertoires were released. The material from the prospective study consisted of cDNA or gDNA derived from T cells, B-cell-depleted T cells, or PBMCs. Where available, HLA class I and class II types were taken from metadata supplied by the sample provider and were not determined by assay-based typing. The sample metadata nearly always contained a de-identified subject ID, COVID-19 status, age in years and sex. Samples were obtained from the ongoing ImmuneRACE study (first 160 participants) and from 1,254 subjects provided by 6 global collaborators. Points the paper makes about the study in general: How much clinical and demographic metadata was included differed by source and by participant, and the metadata was provided uncurated.

The collaborating institutions used their own protocols to collect whole blood in K2EDTA tubes. For TCRbeta analysis, collaborators shipped samples as frozen whole blood, isolated PBMCs, or DNA extracted from either of those sample types. This clone was recorded only once. Which antigen it targets is not known. No base quality values were provided; no much bigger clone lies one nucleotide off. CDR1 is given as SGHRS and CDR2 as YFSETQ, both from the germline V gene. V loses 0 bases, J loses 1 base, and the germline ends lie 16 bases apart. From cysteine to phenylalanine, the CDR3 is 17 amino acids long. Of all the DNA, just the CDR3 is kept, 51 bases in frame from base 1. TCRbeta CDR3 regions were amplified from genomic DNA using the immunoSEQ Assay, a bias-controlled multiplex PCR. In the original analysis: The number of nucleated cells in each sample was estimated from the amplification of reference gene primers within the assay. Sequence reads were collapsed and filtered to measure the absolute abundance of every unique TCRbeta CDR3 rearrangement. For each sample, productive Simpson clonality was calculated by taking the square root of Simpson's diversity index across productive rearrangements. TCRdb took this table from immuneACCESS and kept in-frame rearrangements with V and J called. Such tables lack part of the clones; where checked against another copy, unresolved V genes explain under half of the gap, and the rest is unexplained. The V and J calls and clone size are taken from that table; D and trimming were inferred from the DNA. The sample table holds about 110,000 clones, of which about two thirds were seen once. About 2% of the sample lies in the top ten.

Input material: peripheral blood. Rearrangement joined TRBV5-1 to TRBJ1-1, with an unclear D gene assignment. This TCR came from a woman in her 40s with acute or convalescent COVID-19. Read as DNA, the sequence is TGCGCCAGCAGCTTGGGCGGGGTTGGCCCTACGAACACTGAAGCTTTCTTT. This codes for CASSLGGVGPTNTEAFF.